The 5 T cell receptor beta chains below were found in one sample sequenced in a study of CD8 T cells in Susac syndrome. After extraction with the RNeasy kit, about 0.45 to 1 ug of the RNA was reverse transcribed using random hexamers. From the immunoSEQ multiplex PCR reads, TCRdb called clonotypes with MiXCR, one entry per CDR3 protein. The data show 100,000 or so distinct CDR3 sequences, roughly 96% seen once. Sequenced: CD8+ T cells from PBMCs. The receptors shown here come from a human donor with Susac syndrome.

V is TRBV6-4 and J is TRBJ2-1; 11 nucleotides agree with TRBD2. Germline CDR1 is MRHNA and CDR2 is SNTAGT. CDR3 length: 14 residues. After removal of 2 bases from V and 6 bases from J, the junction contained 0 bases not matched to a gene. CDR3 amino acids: CASSDGTSGNEQFF. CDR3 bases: TGTGCCAGCAGTGACGGGACTAGCGGCAATGAGCAGTTCTTC.

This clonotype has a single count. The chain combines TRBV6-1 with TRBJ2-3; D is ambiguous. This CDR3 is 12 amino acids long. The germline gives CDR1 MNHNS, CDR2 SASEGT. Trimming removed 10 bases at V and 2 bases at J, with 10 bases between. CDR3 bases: TGTGCCATCTTACAACACACAGATACGCAGTATTTT. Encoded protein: CAILQHTDTQYF.

The CDR3 DNA sequence: TGTGCCAGCAGTTTCCAGGGTGGAGCTTTCTTT. Protein product: CASSFQGGAFF. The chain couples TRBV6-5 to TRBJ1-1; D is perhaps TRBD1 (5 bases). V was pared by 4 bases and J by 10 bases, with 10 bases between. Germline CDR1 MNHEY, CDR2 SVGAGI. The CDR3 has 11 amino acids.

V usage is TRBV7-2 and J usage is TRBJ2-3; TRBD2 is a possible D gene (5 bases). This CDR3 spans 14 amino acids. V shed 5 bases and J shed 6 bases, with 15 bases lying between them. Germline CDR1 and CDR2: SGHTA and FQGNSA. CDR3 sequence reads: CASSPDSYQDTQYF. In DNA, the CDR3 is TGTGCCAGCAGCCCGGACTCCTATCAGGATACGCAGTATTTT. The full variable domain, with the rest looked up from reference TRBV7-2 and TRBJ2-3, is GAGVSQSPSNKVTEKGKDVELRCDPISGHTALYWYRQSLGQGLEFLIYFQGNSAPDKSGLPSDRFSAERTGGSVSTLTIQRTQQEDSAVYLCASSPDSYQDTQYFGPGTRLTVL.

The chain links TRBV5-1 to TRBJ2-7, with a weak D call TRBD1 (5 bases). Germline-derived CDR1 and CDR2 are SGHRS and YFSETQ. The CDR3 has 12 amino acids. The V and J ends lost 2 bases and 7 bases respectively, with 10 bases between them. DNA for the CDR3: TGCGCCAGCAGCTTCGAGCAGGGAGAGCAGTACTTC. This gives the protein CASSFEQGEQYF.